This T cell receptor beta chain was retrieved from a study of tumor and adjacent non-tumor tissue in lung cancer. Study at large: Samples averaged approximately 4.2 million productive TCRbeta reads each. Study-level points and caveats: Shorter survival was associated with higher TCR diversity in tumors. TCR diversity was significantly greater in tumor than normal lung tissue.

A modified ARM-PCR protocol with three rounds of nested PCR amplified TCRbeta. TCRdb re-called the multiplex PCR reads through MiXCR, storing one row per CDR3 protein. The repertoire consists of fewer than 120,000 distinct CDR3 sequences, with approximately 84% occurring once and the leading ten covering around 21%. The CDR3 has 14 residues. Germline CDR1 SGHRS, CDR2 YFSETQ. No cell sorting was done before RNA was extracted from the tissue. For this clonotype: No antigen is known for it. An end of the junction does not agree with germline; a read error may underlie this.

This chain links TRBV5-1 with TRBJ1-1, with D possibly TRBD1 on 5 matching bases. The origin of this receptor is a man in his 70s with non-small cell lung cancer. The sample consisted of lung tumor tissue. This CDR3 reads CASSYYRTHTEALF. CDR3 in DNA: TGCGCCAGCAGCTACTACAGGACTCACACTGAAGCTCTCTTT.